This T cell receptor (beta chain) came from a study of shared clonotypes between healthy human individuals. The naive CD8 population came from CD45RO-negative cells selected for CCR7, without terminally differentiated effector memory CD45RA+ cells. TCRdb keeps only in-frame clones here, not all; method: immunoSEQ multiplex PCR. The sample lists 550,000 to 750,000 clones, roughly 96% seen once, with around 0.097% in the top ten. Worth noting for this clone: Its target is not known.

Overall study findings and caveats: Deeper or shallower sequencing was expected to change how clonotypes are shared among donors. Donors were few, which limited the genetic and exposure-history diversity represented. All-four-donor shared clonotypes had higher generation probabilities than non-shared clonotypes did. Memory subsets generally showed smaller estimated richness than naive subsets did.

There are 17 residues in the CDR3. Germline V gene sequence: CDR1 MDHEN, CDR2 SYDVKM. Trimming took 2 bases from V and 2 from J; bases not matched to a gene: 7. What was sequenced was naive CD8+ T cells sorted from blood. The chain is built from TRBV28 and TRBJ2-7, with 12 bases aligning to TRBD2. The origin of this receptor is a woman in her thirties in good health. The CDR3 protein is CASSLGLAGGGAYEQYF. The DNA for the CDR3 is TGTGCCAGCAGTTTAGGGCTAGCGGGAGGGGGGGCCTACGAGCAGTACTTC.